These 15 T cell receptor beta chains originate from one sample sequenced in a study of blood T cells in healthy people across ages. PCR was performed a second time for about 7 to 11 cycles using a sample-barcoded 5' primer and a J-beta primer mix. TCRdb re-called the 5' RACE reads through MiXCR, storing one row per CDR3 protein. The repertoire holds about 830,000 distinct CDR3 sequences, with more than 45% as singletons. The sequenced sample was blood. The receptors originated from a man aged 25 to 40 in good health.

This clonotype has a single count. The V call is TRBV28, the J call TRBJ2-3, with D perhaps TRBD1 or TRBD2 (5 bases each). Germline V gives CDR1 MDHEN, CDR2 SYDVKM. Trimming removed 4 bases at V and 6 bases at J, with 20 bases between. CDR3 length: 16 amino acids. The CDR3 DNA is TGTGCCAGCAGTTCGGATGGAGGACGGTGGGGCGATACGCAGTATTTT. Amino acids: CASSSDGGRWGDTQYF.

The V call is TRBV18, the J call TRBJ2-1; 8 nucleotides align to TRBD1. Germline V lookup: CDR1 KGHSH, CDR2 LQKENI. Trimming cost V 6 bases and J 9 bases; bases outside gene matches: 10. This CDR3 has 14 amino acids. Here the CDR3 reads CASSGTGGRVEQFF. In DNA form, the CDR3 reads TGTGCCAGCTCCGGGACAGGAGGGCGCGTTGAGCAGTTCTTC.

The V gene is TRBV23-1, the J gene TRBJ2-5; tentative D call: TRBD1 (5 bases). Gene TRBJ2-7 matches the end of the DNA better, so the J call may be wrong. TRBV23-1 is an ORF for which the function is uncertain. The CDR3 has 12 residues. CDR3 amino acids: CASIQPGHEQYF. Written as DNA, the CDR3 is TGCGCCAGCATCCAGCCAGGGCACGAGCAGTACTTC.

This clonotype showed up just a few times. The CDR3 DNA reads as TGTGCCAGCAGCTTCAAAGGATTGCGGGACCGTAGGATCGAGCAGTACTTC. Its translation: CASSFKGLRDRRIEQYF. The rearrangement joins TRBV7-2 to TRBJ2-7, with D perhaps TRBD2 (6 bases). Trimming stripped 3 bases from V and 6 bases from J, with 24 bases between. Germline V CDR1 and CDR2: SGHTA, FQGNSA. CDR3 length equals 17 residues.

V gene TRBV7-6 combines with J gene TRBJ1-2, with TRBD1 as a possible D gene (6 bases). CDR3 length equals 16 residues. With 0 bases removed from V and 4 bases from J, the gap between germline ends came to 15 bases. Germline lookup yields CDR1 SGHVS and CDR2 FNYEAQ. The CDR3 DNA reads as TGTGCCAGCAGCTTAGCACGGGGGGGCCTTGGCTATGGCTACACCTTC. This gives the protein CASSLARGGLGYGYTF. The variable domain in full, completed from reference TRBV7-6 and TRBJ1-2, reads GAGVSQSPRYKVTKRGQDVALRCDPISGHVSLYWYRQALGQGPEFLTYFNYEAQQDKSGLPNDRFSAERPEGSISTLTIQRTEQRDSAMYRCASSLARGGLGYGYTFGSGTRLTVV.

This clonotype has a count of ten or more. V usage is TRBV7-2 and J usage is TRBJ1-2, with 7 bases matching TRBD1. Germline CDR1 SGHTA, CDR2 FQGNSA. The CDR3 extends over 14 amino acids. With 0 bases clipped from V and 5 bases from J, the junction kept 3 bases outside the gene matches. CDR3: CASSLAGQFYGYTF. DNA of the CDR3: TGTGCCAGCAGCTTAGCGGGACAGTTTTATGGCTACACCTTC.

V gene TRBV6-5 combines with J gene TRBJ1-1; D is undetermined. Germline V gene data show CDR1 as MNHEY and CDR2 as SVGAGI. With 8 bases removed from V and 1 base from J, the gap between germline ends came to 14 bases. The CDR3 runs 14 residues. This CDR3 is CASHHSEGNTEAFF. CDR3 nucleotides: TGTGCCAGCCATCATTCGGAGGGGAACACTGAAGCTTTCTTT.

The V call is TRBV5-8, the J call TRBJ2-7; 9 nucleotides align to TRBD1. Germline-derived CDR1 and CDR2 are SGHTS and YDEGEE. This CDR3 has 15 amino acids. Losses at the gene ends were 4 bases for V and 7 bases for J; bases not matched to a gene: 12. CDR3 DNA sequence: TGTGCCAGCAGCCGCGGGACAGGGTGGTCGGGAGAGCAGTACTTC. It encodes CASSRGTGWSGEQYF. The whole variable domain, filled in from reference TRBV5-8 and TRBJ2-7, reads EAGVTQSPTHLIKTRGQQATLRCSPISGHTSVYWYQQALGLGLQFLLWYDEGEERNRGNFPPRFSGRQFPNYSSELNVNALELEDSALYLCASSRGTGWSGEQYFGPGTRLTVT.

The rearrangement joins TRBV18 to TRBJ2-1; 11 nucleotides align to TRBD1. The CDR3 extends over 17 amino acids. Unmatched junction bases numbered 8, after V lost 1 base and J lost 6 bases. CDR1 is KGHSH and CDR2 is LQKENI in the germline V gene. The CDR3 DNA reads TGTGCCAGCTCACCACTCCCGGACAGGGGGCTCATCAATGAGCAGTTCTTC. Its protein product is CASSPLPDRGLINEQFF. Supplemented by reference TRBV18 and TRBJ2-1, the full variable domain reads NAGVMQNPRHLVRRRGQEARLRCSPMKGHSHVYWYRQLPEEGLKFMVYLQKENIIDESGMPKERFSAEFPKEGPSILRIQQVVRGDSAAYFCASSPLPDRGLINEQFFGPGTRLTVL.

The chain is built from TRBV10-3 and TRBJ1-1; D ambiguous. With 9 bases removed from V and 1 base from J, the gap between germline ends came to 9 bases. This CDR3 region has 12 residues. Germline CDR1 and CDR2: ENHRY and SYGVKD. CDR3 coding DNA: TGTGCCATAAGAGACGGGAACACTGAAGCTTTCTTT. Its translation is CAIRDGNTEAFF.

V is TRBV4-2 and J is TRBJ2-1, with 7 bases that match TRBD2. The CDR3 spans 14 residues. The trim removed 4 bases at V and 8 bases at J, leaving 8 bases unmatched. Germline V lookup: CDR1 LGHNA, CDR2 YNFKEQ. The chain's CDR3 is CASSRNTGLHEQFF. The CDR3 DNA is TGTGCCAGCAGCCGGAATACGGGACTACATGAGCAGTTCTTC.

This clonotype has just one count. Here the CDR3 DNA reads TGTGCCAGCAGCCGAAAGGACTCCCTACAGCCCCAGCATTTT. Translating it yields CASSRKDSLQPQHF. J is TRBJ1-5 and V is TRBV7-9; D uncertain. This CDR3 has 14 amino acids. The germline V gene encodes CDR1 SEHNR and CDR2 FQNEAQ (reference sequence). V gave up 5 bases and J gave up 7 bases, with 15 bases separating them.

The chain joins TRBV5-1 to TRBJ1-1; unclear D gene. The CDR3 loop spans 15 amino acids. Per the germline V gene, CDR1 is SGHRS and CDR2 is YFSETQ. The ends were cut back, 2 bases at V and 0 bases at J, with 11 bases in the middle. The CDR3 region has the DNA TGCGCCAGCAGCTTACAGACCCAAATGAACACTGAAGCTTTCTTT. Protein product: CASSLQTQMNTEAFF.

The CDR3 spells CASSLFSGGDYEQYF. The DNA for the CDR3 is TGTGCCAGCAGCTTATTTTCGGGGGGAGACTACGAGCAGTACTTC. The V and J genes are TRBV7-6 and TRBJ2-5; 7 bases match TRBD2. The J call is in doubt because the DNA end fits TRBJ2-7 better. The CDR3 totals 15 residues. CDR1 and CDR2 from the germline V gene are SGHVS and FNYEAQ.

V gene TRBV6-2 or TRBV6-3 combines with J gene TRBJ2-5; 7 nucleotides agree with TRBD2. J gave up 0 bases and V 7 bases, and 11 bases lay outside the gene matches. The CDR3 spans 16 residues. CDR1 and CDR2 from the germline V gene are MNHEY and SVGEGT. The CDR3 region is CASTSIREAYQETQYF. The CDR3 region has the DNA TGTGCCAGCACGTCCATTCGGGAGGCGTACCAAGAGACCCAGTACTTC.